This entry lists 32 T cell receptor beta chains sequenced from one sample in a study of T-cell reconstitution after alpha-beta-depleted transplantation in children. TCRbeta library construction was performed incorporating unique molecular identifiers. TCRdb fed the PCR reads into MiXCR, producing one record per CDR3 protein. The repertoire holds some 600,000 distinct CDR3 sequences, with around 16% as singletons. The input for sequencing was PBMCs from the stem cell graft donor, taken from the stem cell graft. These receptors all stem from a human donor who donated a stem cell graft to a child with acute myeloid leukemia.

This chain's CDR3 is CASSLGLAGYSQETQYF. DNA for the CDR3: TGCGCCAGCAGCCTGGGACTAGCGGGGTATTCCCAAGAGACCCAGTACTTC. The chain carries TRBV5-1 and TRBJ2-5, with 13 bases aligning to TRBD2. The CDR3 consists of 17 residues. V lost 4 bases to trimming and J lost 1 base; unmatched junction nucleotides: 7. CDR1 and CDR2 (germline): SGHRS, YFSETQ.

This chain joins TRBV4-1 and TRBJ1-2; TRBD1 matches at 10 bases. V lost 1 base, J lost 8 bases, and 4 bases stayed unmatched. The CDR3 runs to 14 residues. Germline CDR1 reads MGHRA; CDR2 reads YSYEKL. This CDR3 is CASSQVGQGDGYTF. The DNA of the CDR3 is TGCGCCAGCAGCCAAGTCGGACAGGGGGACGGCTACACCTTC.

The J gene is TRBJ2-3, the V gene TRBV5-1; 9 bases map to TRBD2. CDR1 and CDR2 from the germline V gene are SGHRS and YFSETQ. The junction had 3 bases not matched to a gene; V was cut back by 1 base and J by 3 bases. The CDR3 extends over 15 amino acids. This chain's CDR3 is CASSLQRGATDTQYF. In DNA, the CDR3 is TGCGCCAGCAGCTTGCAGCGGGGGGCGACAGATACGCAGTATTTT.

The J gene is TRBJ1-1, the V gene TRBV30; possible D gene TRBD1, 6 bases. CDR3 length: 14 residues. Germline CDR1 reads GTSNPN; CDR2 reads SVGIG (reference sequence). Trimming cost V 4 bases and J 3 bases, with 15 bases left between them. In DNA, the CDR3 is TGTGCCTGGACCCGAACGACAGGCTACACTGAAGCTTTCTTT. Translation gives CAWTRTTGYTEAFF.

This clonotype was counted at least ten times. This chain links TRBV7-2 with TRBJ2-5; perhaps TRBD1 as D (6 bases). V was clipped by 5 bases and J by 4 bases, with 14 bases between them. Per the germline V gene, CDR1 is SGHTA and CDR2 is FQGNSA. The CDR3 consists of 14 residues. As DNA, the CDR3 is TGTGCCAGCAGCCCGGACAGCCTGGCAGAGACCCAGTACTTC. Translating gives CASSPDSLAETQYF.

This clonotype has a handful of counts. V gene TRBV4-3 combines with J gene TRBJ2-5, with a weak D call TRBD1 (5 bases). Germline CDR1 and CDR2: LGHNA and YSLEER. Trimming removed 0 bases at V and 2 bases at J, with 10 bases between. This CDR3 comprises 15 residues. CDR3 DNA: TGCGCCAGCAGCCAAGAAGTCGGACAACAAGAGACCCAGTACTTC. Protein: CASSQEVGQQETQYF.

The chain uses TRBV25-1 and TRBJ1-1; D unresolved. Germline loops: CDR1 MGHDK, CDR2 SYGVNS. The CDR3 runs 15 residues. Trimming left V 3 bases short and J 1 base short, with 12 bases between. The DNA of the CDR3 is TGTGCCAGCAGTGAGAGCCGTTGTCAGAACACTGAAGCTTTCTTT. Its translation: CASSESRCQNTEAFF.

This clonotype appeared a few times. V is TRBV12-3 or TRBV12-4 and J is TRBJ1-2, with 7 nucleotides matching TRBD1. The V segment lost 1 base and the J segment 7 bases; nucleotides outside the gene matches: 6. This CDR3 is 14 amino acids long. DNA for the CDR3: TGTGCCAGCAGTTTAGGGCAGGGGGGTTTTGGCTACACCTTC. This sequence encodes CASSLGQGGFGYTF.

Ten or more counts support this clonotype. The rearrangement joins TRBV20-1 to TRBJ2-1; unclear D gene. This CDR3 contains 16 residues. Germline assignment: CDR1 DFQATT and CDR2 SNEGSKA (reference sequence). Trimming cost V 2 bases and J 3 bases, with 17 bases left between them. CDR3 nucleotides: TGCAGTGCTAGACCCCCGGTCAGGTACGACTACAATGAGCAGTTCTTC. Translating it yields CSARPPVRYDYNEQFF.

The J gene is TRBJ2-2, the V gene TRBV7-6; D unresolved. Trimming cost V 4 bases and J 4 bases, with 13 bases left between them. Germline-derived CDR1 and CDR2 are SGHVS and FNYEAQ. The CDR3 loop spans 15 amino acids. This chain's CDR3 is CASSSGWEGTGELFF. The CDR3, as DNA: TGTGCCAGCAGCTCCGGGTGGGAAGGCACCGGGGAGCTGTTTTTT.

The V call is TRBV11-2, the J call TRBJ2-7, with D possibly being TRBD1 (5 bases). CDR1 is SGHAT, CDR2 FQNNGV, per germline. CDR3 length: 15 residues. The V and J ends lost 0 bases and 1 base respectively, with 10 bases between them. CDR3 residues: CASSLDFRESYEQYF. CDR3 sequence (DNA): TGTGCCAGCAGCTTAGATTTCAGGGAATCCTACGAGCAGTACTTC. The variable domain in full, with the rest retrieved from reference TRBV11-2 and TRBJ2-7, is EAGVAQSPRYKIIEKRQSVAFWCNPISGHATLYWYQQILGQGPKLLIQFQNNGVVDDSQLPKDRFSAERLKGVDSTLKIQPAKLEDSAVYLCASSLDFRESYEQYFGPGTRLTVT.

The chain joins TRBV4-2 to TRBJ1-6, with D possibly TRBD1 on 6 matching bases. Trimming removed 2 bases from V and 7 bases from J, with 18 bases in between. The CDR3 sequence is 17 residues long. Germline lookup yields CDR1 LGHNA and CDR2 YNFKEQ. The CDR3 is CASSQLPPGHTNSPLHF. The CDR3 DNA is TGTGCCAGCAGCCAACTTCCGCCGGGACACACAAATTCACCCCTCCACTTT.

V gene TRBV21-1 combines with J gene TRBJ2-3. TRBV21-1 represents a pseudogene. The length of the CDR3 is 12 residues. The CDR3 sequence is CASIRFPDTQYF. CDR3 nucleotides: TGTGCCAGCATCAGGTTCCCAGATACGCAGTATTTT.

The V call is TRBV7-3, the J call TRBJ2-7, with a tentative D call TRBD1 (5 bases). The CDR3 loop spans 14 amino acids. Germline CDR1 SGHTA, CDR2 FQGTGA. V lost 0 bases and J lost 7, with 13 bases in between. The DNA of the CDR3 is TGTGCCAGCAGCTTAACGCCCGGGCAGGGTGAGCAGTACTTC. Its protein product is CASSLTPGQGEQYF.

The gene calls are TRBV14 and TRBJ1-2; D is unclear. CDR3 size: 14 residues. Germline CDR1 reads SGHDN; CDR2 reads FVKESK. V gave up 0 bases and J gave up 4 bases, with 9 bases separating them. The CDR3 bases are TGTGCCAGCAGCCAAGATTCGGCGGTCTATGGCTACACCTTC. Protein sequence: CASSQDSAVYGYTF.

This clonotype was counted only a few times. The chain couples TRBV5-5 to TRBJ1-1; D may be TRBD1 (6 bases). V shed 0 bases and J shed 6 bases, with 15 bases lying between them. Germline lookup yields CDR1 SGHKS and CDR2 YYEKEE (reference sequence). There are 15 residues in the CDR3. This CDR3 is CASSLGLQGTAEAFF. The CDR3 nucleotides are TGTGCCAGCAGCTTGGGACTACAGGGAACCGCTGAAGCTTTCTTT.

This clonotype was recorded a few times. A much larger clone sits a single nucleotide away, making a read error possible. The chain couples TRBV7-7 to TRBJ2-5; no clear D. Germline CDR1 and CDR2: SSHAT and FNYEAQ (reference sequence). V gave up 1 base and J gave up 0 bases, with 3 bases separating them. This CDR3 region has 13 residues. The CDR3 here is CASSLDHQETQYF. As DNA, the CDR3 is TGTGCCAGCAGCTTAGACCACCAAGAGACCCAGTACTTC.

This clonotype was counted many times. The rearrangement joins TRBV20-1 to TRBJ2-3, with 8 bases identical to TRBD1. The germline V gene has CDR1 DFQATT and CDR2 SNEGSKA (reference sequence). This CDR3 has 15 amino acids. J lost 2 bases, V lost 3 bases, and 7 bases had no gene match. The CDR3 DNA sequence: TGCAGTGCTAGCCAATGGGACAGGCCCACAGATACGCAGTATTTT. Translated, it gives CSASQWDRPTDTQYF.

Details on this clonotype: A much more abundant neighbour one base away suggests this may be a read error. V is TRBV4-2 and J is TRBJ1-4, with TRBD1 matching 8 bases. In germline, CDR1 is LGHNA, CDR2 YNFKEQ. This CDR3 is 17 amino acids long. In DNA, the CDR3 is TGTGCCAGCAGCCAAGACGGACAGGGTGGTGGGAATGAAAAACTGTCTTTT. This translates into CASSQDGQGGGNEKLSF.

This clonotype was seen many times. CDR3 region: CASSPGTASYEQYF. In DNA form, the CDR3 reads TGTGCCAGCAGCCCGGGGACAGCAAGCTACGAGCAGTACTTC. V gene TRBV6-1 combines with J gene TRBJ2-7, with TRBD1 identical over 7 bases. The CDR3 covers 14 residues. The V segment lost 6 bases and the J segment 3 bases; nucleotides outside the gene matches: 8. CDR1 is MNHNS and CDR2 is SASEGT in the germline V gene.

CDR3 amino acids: CASSFPLEPGKLTGELFF. DNA for the CDR3: TGCGCCAGCAGTTTCCCCCTTGAGCCAGGAAAATTAACCGGGGAGCTGTTTTTT. The chain is built from TRBV5-1 and TRBJ2-2, with D hard to call. Germline CDR1 and CDR2: SGHRS and YFSETQ. The length of the CDR3 is 18 residues. Trimming took off 5 bases at V and 5 bases at J, with 25 bases between the two ends.

The chain uses TRBV9 and TRBJ2-5; D is unresolved. This CDR3 is built from 14 residues. Between the trimmed V and J ends, which lost 0 bases and 3 bases, there was a span of 9 bases. CDR1 is SGDLS, CDR2 YYNGEE, per germline. CDR3 sequence reads: CASSVVSSEETQYF. CDR3 DNA: TGTGCCAGCAGCGTAGTGAGCAGCGAAGAGACCCAGTACTTC.

The genes are TRBV5-1 and TRBJ2-5; possibly TRBD1 for D (6 bases). This CDR3 is built from 15 residues. The V gene lost 0 bases and the J gene lost 2 bases, with 11 bases spanning the gap. Germline V CDR1 and CDR2: SGHRS, YFSETQ. CDR3 nucleotides: TGCGCCAGCAGCTTGGACCCAGGGGTGCAAGAGACCCAGTACTTC. Translation: CASSLDPGVQETQYF.

This chain links TRBV5-1 with TRBJ1-2; 7 bases match TRBD1. The CDR3 runs 16 residues. The trim removed 4 bases at V and 0 bases at J, leaving 9 bases unmatched. Germline assignment: CDR1 SGHRS and CDR2 YFSETQ. Here the CDR3 reads CASSTGGQNTNYGYTF. The CDR3 region has the DNA TGCGCCAGCAGCACGGGGGGACAGAATACTAACTATGGCTACACCTTC. The full variable domain, rest sourced from reference TRBV5-1 and TRBJ1-2, is KAGVTQTPRYLIKTRGQQVTLSCSPISGHRSVSWYQQTPGQGLQFLFEYFSETQRNKGNFPGRFSGRQFSNSRSEMNVSTLELGDSALYLCASSTGGQNTNYGYTFGSGTRLTVV.

This clonotype has at least ten counts. V gene TRBV5-1 combines with J gene TRBJ1-1, with D unresolved. Germline V CDR1 and CDR2: SGHRS, YFSETQ. V gave up 5 bases and J gave up 3 bases, with 17 bases separating them. The CDR3 spans 15 residues. The CDR3 protein is CASSNTGGEYTEAFF. Written as DNA, the CDR3 is TGCGCCAGCAGTAACACCGGCGGGGAGTACACTGAAGCTTTCTTT.

This clonotype was recorded at least ten times. The CDR3 coding sequence is TGTGCCTATGGAGAGACCCAGTACTTC. Protein: CAYGETQYF. The chain couples TRBV7-9 to TRBJ2-5; D is unresolved. This CDR3 has 9 residues. Germline CDR1 and CDR2: SEHNR and FQNEAQ (reference sequence). V lost 11 bases and J 4 bases, leaving 5 bases between the germline ends.

At least ten counts were recorded for this clonotype. The V call is TRBV28, the J call TRBJ1-2; 7 bases are shared with TRBD1. V gave up 7 bases and J gave up 5 bases; unmatched junction bases: 10. The germline CDR1 and CDR2 sequences are MDHEN and SYDVKM. The CDR3 has 14 residues. The CDR3 DNA reads TGTGCCAGCAACATCGGGCGGACAGGATATGGCTACACCTTC. It yields the protein CASNIGRTGYGYTF.

The V gene is TRBV12-3 or TRBV12-4, the J gene TRBJ2-1; D remains unclear. This CDR3 has 13 residues. Trimming shortened V by 5 bases and J by 4 bases, and 9 bases separated the two germline ends. In DNA, the CDR3 is TGTGCCAGCAGTCCCGACGGGTACAATGAGCAGTTCTTC. Protein product: CASSPDGYNEQFF.

This clonotype has at least ten counts. V usage is TRBV6-4 and J usage is TRBJ2-1, with D possibly being TRBD1 (6 bases). The V end was cut by 8 bases, the J end by 6 bases, with 17 bases between. The CDR3 runs 14 residues. CDR1 and CDR2 from the germline V gene are MRHNA and SNTAGT. DNA of the CDR3: TGTGCCAGCGTTGGGGGCGGCCTATGCAATGAGCAGTTCTTC. Translated, it gives CASVGGGLCNEQFF.

This clonotype was observed many times. This chain links TRBV20-1 with TRBJ2-5; D ambiguous. This CDR3 region has 12 residues. The ends were cut back, 5 bases at V and 5 bases at J, with 12 bases in the middle. CDR1 is DFQATT, CDR2 SNEGSKA, per germline (reference sequence). The chain's CDR3 is CSAFGPTETQYF. CDR3 sequence (DNA): TGCAGTGCTTTCGGGCCTACGGAGACCCAGTACTTC.

The J gene is TRBJ2-1, the V gene TRBV7-9; D not certain. The germline V gene has CDR1 SEHNR and CDR2 FQNEAQ (reference sequence). This CDR3 comprises 16 residues. V shed 0 bases and J shed 5 bases, with 14 bases lying between them. The CDR3 DNA sequence: TGTGCCAGCAGCTTAGCGTCCCACCAAGTAGACAATGAGCAGTTCTTC. Translating it yields CASSLASHQVDNEQFF.

The chain carries TRBV7-3 and TRBJ2-7; a weak D match, TRBD1 (6 bases). The CDR3 covers 15 residues. Per germline, CDR1 SGHTA and CDR2 FQGTGA. Trimming left V 6 bases short and J 1 base short, with 16 bases between. CDR3 region: CASSLTGPLSYEQYF. As DNA, the CDR3 is TGTGCCAGCAGTTTGACAGGACCCCTGTCCTACGAGCAGTACTTC.